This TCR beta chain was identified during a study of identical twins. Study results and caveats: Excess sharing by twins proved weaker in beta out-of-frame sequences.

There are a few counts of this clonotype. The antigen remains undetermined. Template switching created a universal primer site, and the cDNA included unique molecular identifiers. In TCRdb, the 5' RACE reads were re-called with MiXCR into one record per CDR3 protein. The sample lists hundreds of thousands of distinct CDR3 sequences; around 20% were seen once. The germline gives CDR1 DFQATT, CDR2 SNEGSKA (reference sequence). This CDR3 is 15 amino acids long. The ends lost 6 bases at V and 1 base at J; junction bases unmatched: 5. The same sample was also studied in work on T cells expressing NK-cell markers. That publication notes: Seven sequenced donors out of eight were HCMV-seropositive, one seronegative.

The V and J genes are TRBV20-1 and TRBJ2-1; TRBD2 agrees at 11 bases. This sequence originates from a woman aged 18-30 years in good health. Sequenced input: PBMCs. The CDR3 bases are TGCAGTGCCTCGGGACTAGCGGATTCCTACAATGAGCAGTTCTTC. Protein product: CSASGLADSYNEQFF.